This T cell receptor beta chain was identified in a study of T cell responses to AZD1222 COVID-19 vaccine. As concerns this clone: Its target is unknown.

Assay used: immunoSEQ multiplex PCR; TCRdb lists only in-frame clones, some missing. The sample has approximately 110,000 clones, more than 85% seen once. V gave up 6 bases and J gave up 4 bases, with 13 bases separating them. This CDR3 spans 14 amino acids. Germline V gene sequence: CDR1 MNHEY, CDR2 SVGEGT. Overall study findings and caveats: Only a handful of AZD1222 recipients, several in all, had baseline seropositivity. Clonal diversity was possibly underestimated, and the donors were mostly white British, with more females.

The genes are TRBV6-2 or TRBV6-3 and TRBJ1-3; D not resolved. The origin of this receptor is an adult in good health. The starting material was peripheral blood, obtained on day 0 of AZD1222 vaccination. The CDR3 DNA reads as TGTGCCAGCAGCCGTAGAGATCCGGGAAACACCATATATTTT. Encoded protein: CASSRRDPGNTIYF.